These 18 T cell receptor beta chains came from one sample sequenced in a study of cytomegalovirus exposure and HLA in healthy donors (dated 2017 in TCRdb). Receptor amplification or capture employed the immunoSEQ multiplex PCR assay. The multiplex PCR relied on a mix of 60 forward primers for TCR Vbeta segments and 13 reverse primers for TCR Jbeta segments. TCRdb retrieved this table from immuneACCESS and kept in-frame rearrangements only. Not all clones are present; in checked studies, unresolved V genes account for under half, and no reason is known for the remainder. This sample has 98,000 or so clones in its table, and more than 75% of those were observed once. The ten largest clones add up to about 5.4% of the sample. Sequences were obtained from PBMCs. The receptor set was obtained from a woman aged 18-29 years in good health and CMV-seropositive.

The V call is TRBV5-6, the J call TRBJ2-4; maybe TRBD2 (6 bases). The germline gives CDR1 SGHDT, CDR2 YYEEEE. V was trimmed by 0 bases and J by 7 bases, leaving 14 bases between them. The CDR3 spans 15 residues. For the CDR3, the DNA is TGTGCCAGCAGCTTGGCCGGGTGGCGGGGTAACATTCAGTACTTC. It is translated as CASSLAGWRGNIQYF.

A word on this clone: A read error may produce the germline difference seen at one junction end. This chain joins TRBV7-6 and TRBJ2-3, with 10 positions matching TRBD2. The CDR3 is 14 residues long. Germline V gene sequence: CDR1 SGHVS, CDR2 FNYEAQ. DNA of the CDR3: TGTGCCAGCAGCCTAGCGGGAGAAACAGATACGCAGTATTTT. This gives the protein CASSLAGETDTQYF.

This chain joins TRBV10-3 and TRBJ1-2; no reliable D call. Trimming shortened V by 4 bases and J by 6 bases, and 15 bases separated the two germline ends. Germline V gene data show CDR1 as ENHRY and CDR2 as SYGVKD. This CDR3 comprises 14 residues. CDR3 protein: CAISGVSGVDGYTF. CDR3 nucleotide sequence: TGTGCCATCAGTGGGGTGTCAGGTGTCGATGGCTACACCTTC.

The chain couples TRBV5-1 to TRBJ2-5, with D tentatively TRBD1 (5 bases). Per germline, CDR1 SGHRS and CDR2 YFSETQ. With 1 base removed from V and 2 bases from J, the gap between germline ends came to 9 bases. This CDR3 region has 14 residues. CDR3 protein: CASSLRQRQETQYF. CDR3 sequence (DNA): TGCGCCAGCAGCTTGCGACAGAGACAAGAGACCCAGTACTTC.

V is TRBV2 and J is TRBJ2-3; 8 positions agree with TRBD2. V was pared by 0 bases and J by 1 base, with 9 bases of the junction left unmatched. Germline CDR1 and CDR2: SNHLY and FYNNEI. The CDR3 sequence is 18 residues long. The chain's CDR3 is CASSEASGIFLRTDTQYF. The CDR3 nucleotides are TGTGCCAGCAGTGAAGCTAGCGGGATCTTCCTCCGCACAGATACGCAGTATTTT.

The V call is TRBV2, the J call TRBJ1-2; D uncertain. The CDR3 length is 14 residues. Trimming removed 3 bases at V and 0 bases at J, with 8 bases between. Looked up from germline, CDR1 is SNHLY and CDR2 is FYNNEI. The CDR3, as DNA: TGTGCCAGCAGTGATCAGTCGTCTAACTATGGCTACACCTTC. Protein product: CASSDQSSNYGYTF.

The gene calls are TRBV4-2 and TRBJ2-5; possibly TRBD1 for D (6 bases). Germline loops: CDR1 LGHNA, CDR2 YNFKEQ. There are 14 residues in the CDR3. V lost 0 bases and J lost 5, with 10 bases in between. CDR3 loop: CASSQDLRGETQYF. CDR3 in DNA: TGTGCCAGCAGCCAAGATCTCAGGGGTGAGACCCAGTACTTC.

The chain uses TRBV7-9 and TRBJ1-2, with D perhaps TRBD1 (6 bases). CDR1 is SEHNR and CDR2 is FQNEAQ in the germline V gene (reference sequence). Trimming shortened V by 7 bases and J by 0 bases, and 15 bases separated the two germline ends. CDR3 size: 15 residues. Written as DNA, the CDR3 is TGTGCCAGCATCCTAGGACAGAGTACTAACTATGGCTACACCTTC. Amino acids: CASILGQSTNYGYTF.

The rearrangement joins TRBV2 to TRBJ2-6; 9 nucleotides agree with TRBD1. The trim removed 8 bases at V and 2 bases at J, leaving 4 bases unmatched. Germline CDR1 SNHLY, CDR2 FYNNEI. The CDR3 spans 15 residues. The CDR3 region is CASRDRVPGANVLTF. Written as DNA, the CDR3 is TGTGCCAGCCGGGACAGGGTCCCTGGGGCCAACGTCCTGACTTTC.

This clone has just one count. This chain links TRBV6-5 with TRBJ1-1; the match to TRBD1 covers 9 bases. V shed 1 base and J 10 bases; nucleotides not matched to a gene: 10. This CDR3 is 15 amino acids long. Per germline, CDR1 MNHEY and CDR2 SVGAGI. The CDR3 is CASSYLQGAPGVAFF. The CDR3 DNA follows: TGTGCCAGCAGTTACTTACAGGGGGCGCCCGGGGTAGCTTTCTTT.

The genes are TRBV6-5 and TRBJ2-7; D perhaps matches TRBD2 (5 bases). In germline, CDR1 is MNHEY, CDR2 SVGAGI. V dropped 5 bases and J dropped 0 bases, with 8 bases sitting between them. This CDR3 contains 13 residues. CDR3 amino acids: CASSRTLSYEQYF. The DNA of the CDR3 is TGTGCCAGCAGTCGGACTCTCTCCTACGAGCAGTACTTC.

The CDR3 region is CASSAETGLGYGYTF. CDR3 nucleotide sequence: TGCGCCAGCAGCGCCGAGACAGGTTTGGGCTATGGCTACACCTTC. The V gene is TRBV5-1, the J gene TRBJ1-2; a possible D gene is TRBD1 (6 bases). The CDR3 consists of 15 residues. The V gene's germline CDR1 is SGHRS and CDR2 YFSETQ. Trimming shortened V by 4 bases and J by 4 bases, and 17 bases separated the two germline ends.

This clone was seen only once. This rearrangement joins TRBV2 to TRBJ1-2; no clear D gene. CDR3 length equals 11 residues. The V and J ends lost 3 bases and 6 bases respectively, with 5 bases between them. From germline, CDR1 is SNHLY and CDR2 FYNNEI. CDR3 amino acids: CASSEGDGYTF. CDR3 in DNA: TGTGCCAGCAGTGAGGGCGATGGCTACACCTTC.

The V and J genes are TRBV5-1 and TRBJ2-1; possibly TRBD2 for D (6 bases). Germline CDR1 SGHRS, CDR2 YFSETQ. There are 17 residues in the CDR3. V was trimmed by 3 bases and J by 0 bases, leaving 16 bases between them. CDR3 in DNA: TGCGCCAGCAGCTCCGGCGGGACCTCATTCTCCTACAATGAGCAGTTCTTC. Translation gives CASSSGGTSFSYNEQFF.

Here the CDR3 reads CASSLSGTGEQYF. The CDR3 nucleotides are TGTGCCAGCAGCTTGAGCGGGACGGGAGAGCAGTACTTC. The chain carries TRBV5-6 and TRBJ2-7; TRBD2 aligns across 7 bases. J gave up 7 bases and V 1 base, and 5 bases lay outside the gene matches. The CDR3 is 13 residues long. CDR1 is SGHDT, CDR2 YYEEEE, per germline. The full variable domain, completed using reference TRBV5-6 and TRBJ2-7, is DAGVTQSPTHLIKTRGQQVTLRCSPKSGHDTVSWYQQALGQGPQFIFQYYEEEERQRGNFPDRFSGHQFPNYSSELNVNALLLGDSALYLCASSLSGTGEQYFGPGTRLTVT.

The chain combines TRBV5-1 with TRBJ2-1, with TRBD1 as a possible D gene (5 bases). CDR1 is SGHRS, CDR2 YFSETQ, per germline. The CDR3 is 15 residues long. Trimming stripped 0 bases from V and 2 bases from J, with 9 bases between. This chain's CDR3 is CASSLGGATYNEQFF. As DNA, the CDR3 is TGCGCCAGCAGCTTGGGTGGGGCCACCTACAATGAGCAGTTCTTC.

This clone was observed a few times. The DNA for the CDR3 is TGTGCCAGCAGCCCAGGGGGTCCGGATGGGGCCAACGTCCTGACTTTC. Translated, it gives CASSPGGPDGANVLTF. This chain connects TRBV6-6 to TRBJ2-6; 7 positions match TRBD1. The CDR3 is 16 amino acids. The V gene end was trimmed by 6 bases and the J gene end by 3 bases; junction bases not matched to a gene: 8. Germline CDR1 is MNHNY and CDR2 is SVGAGI (reference sequence).

This clone came up once. This rearrangement joins TRBV30 to TRBJ1-5, with D uncertain. This CDR3 contains 13 residues. Trimming took off 2 bases at V and 3 bases at J, with 8 bases between the two ends. Germline V gene data show CDR1 as GTSNPN and CDR2 as SVGIG (reference sequence). CDR3 protein: CAWSSGFNQPQHF. The CDR3 nucleotides are TGTGCCTGGAGTAGCGGTTTCAATCAGCCCCAGCATTTT.